Listed here are 23 T cell receptor beta chains from one sample, sequenced in a study of T cell repertoires in cytomegalovirus infection. TCRdb re-analysed the reads in MiXCR, keeping a single row per CDR3 protein. The sample shows about 830,000 distinct CDR3 sequences, 30% to 35% of them seen only once. Antigens of these TCRs are unknown. The material was cultured CD8+ T cells from PBMCs, obtained from culture after CMV antigen stimulation. The receptors were sampled from a human donor in good health (CMV status not recorded). Some clones in this sample may be carry-over from other donors' samples.

The chain joins TRBV7-6 to TRBJ2-3; D unresolved. Per germline, CDR1 SGHVS and CDR2 FNYEAQ. V was trimmed by 7 bases and J by 0 bases, leaving 8 bases between them. There are 13 residues in the CDR3. CDR3 loop: CASTSPSTDTQYF. CDR3 DNA sequence: TGTGCCAGCACCTCCCCTAGCACAGATACGCAGTATTTT.

The chain joins TRBV3-1 to TRBJ2-1; 10 nucleotides agree with TRBD2. This CDR3 has 18 residues. V lost 4 bases, J lost 0 bases, and 9 bases stayed unmatched. Germline-derived CDR1 and CDR2 are LGHDT and YNNKEL (reference sequence). The CDR3, as DNA: TGTGCCAGCAGCCGCACTAGCGGGGTACAACTCTCCTACAATGAGCAGTTCTTC. Translating it yields CASSRTSGVQLSYNEQFF.

This chain links TRBV7-9 with TRBJ1-5; D uncertain. CDR1 is SEHNR and CDR2 is FQNEAQ in the germline V gene (reference sequence). Trimming took off 4 bases at V and 3 bases at J, with 10 bases between the two ends. The CDR3 consists of 14 residues. The CDR3 coding sequence is TGTGCCAGCAGCTACGCTCGGATCAATCAGCCCCAGCATTTT. Translating it yields CASSYARINQPQHF.

The J gene is TRBJ1-5, the V gene TRBV3-1, with D perhaps TRBD1 (5 bases). The CDR3 extends over 14 amino acids. Trimming removed 4 bases at V and 2 bases at J, with 9 bases between. In germline, CDR1 is LGHDT, CDR2 YNNKEL (reference sequence). Here the CDR3 DNA reads TGTGCCAGCAGCCCGACAGTCGGCAATCAGCCCCAGCATTTT. This gives the protein CASSPTVGNQPQHF.

This clonotype has a handful of counts. The chain recombines TRBV7-6 with TRBJ1-5; D ambiguous. The CDR3 runs 13 residues. The germline gives CDR1 SGHVS, CDR2 FNYEAQ. V was cut by 3 bases and J by 7 bases, with 10 bases left in between. The CDR3 nucleotides are TGTGCCAGCAGCTTCACCCCGCTGCAGCCCCAGCATTTT. It codes for CASSFTPLQPQHF.

This chain connects TRBV7-6 to TRBJ2-7, with TRBD1 matching over 9 bases. The CDR3 runs 14 residues. V shed 2 bases, J shed 5 bases, and the junction held 4 bases outside the gene matches. CDR1 and CDR2 from the germline V gene are SGHVS and FNYEAQ. The CDR3 protein is CASSLPDRGHEQYF. Written as DNA, the CDR3 is TGTGCCAGCAGCTTACCGGACAGGGGCCACGAGCAGTACTTC.

This clonotype was counted a single time. The J gene is TRBJ2-7, the V gene TRBV7-6; 9 bases fit TRBD1. The CDR3 consists of 15 residues. Germline V gene data show CDR1 as SGHVS and CDR2 as FNYEAQ. V was clipped by 5 bases and J by 1 base; unmatched bases: 6. The CDR3 coding sequence is TGTGCCAGCAGCCATCAGGACAGGGGATCCTACGAGCAGTACTTC. This codes for CASSHQDRGSYEQYF.

The chain couples TRBV24-1 to TRBJ2-3, with 7 bases that match TRBD2. In germline, CDR1 is KGHDR, CDR2 SFDVKD. This CDR3 has 18 amino acids. The trim removed 1 base at V and 0 bases at J, leaving 9 bases unmatched. The CDR3 protein is CATSDFPRGGDSTDTQYF. The CDR3 coding sequence is TGTGCCACCAGTGATTTCCCACGGGGAGGGGACAGCACAGATACGCAGTATTTT.

This chain connects TRBV7-3 to TRBJ1-2; D is unclear. This CDR3 has 15 residues. Germline V gene data show CDR1 as SGHTA and CDR2 as FQGTGA. The ends were cut back, 2 bases at V and 0 bases at J, with 10 bases in the middle. The CDR3 DNA is TGTGCCAGCAGCTTAGAACCAGGCCCTAACTATGGCTACACCTTC. This gives the protein CASSLEPGPNYGYTF.

This clonotype has a handful of counts. The CDR3, as DNA: TGTGCCAGCAGTTCAATGGTTGGGGTTGCGACATACAATGAGCAGTTCTTC. Its translation: CASSSMVGVATYNEQFF. The V gene is TRBV12-3 or TRBV12-4, the J gene TRBJ2-1; no reliable D call. This CDR3 spans 17 amino acids. Trimming removed 4 bases at V and 4 bases at J, with 20 bases between.

In its sample, this clonotype was seen a few times. This chain links TRBV4-1 with TRBJ2-1; TRBD2 aligns across 9 bases. J gave up 7 bases and V 2 bases, and 6 bases lay outside the gene matches. From germline, CDR1 is MGHRA and CDR2 YSYEKL. The CDR3 is 15 residues long. The CDR3 nucleotides are TGCGCCAGCAGCCAAACCGCGGGGGGGTCTAATGAGCAGTTCTTC. Protein product: CASSQTAGGSNEQFF.

This clonotype was counted many times. The chain uses TRBV10-2 and TRBJ1-6, with TRBD1 matching over 9 bases. There are 15 residues in the CDR3. V shed 5 bases, J shed 6 bases, and the junction held 5 bases outside the gene matches. Looked up from germline, CDR1 is WSHSY and CDR2 is SAAADI. CDR3 sequence reads: CASSLTGGSNSPLHF. In DNA, the CDR3 is TGCGCCAGCAGTTTGACAGGGGGAAGTAATTCACCCCTCCACTTT.

The CDR3: CASSSFGLSPQYF. The CDR3 DNA reads as TGTGCCAGCAGTTCCTTTGGACTCTCCCCTCAGTACTTC. The rearrangement joins TRBV27 to TRBJ2-7; perhaps TRBD2 as D (5 bases). Per germline, CDR1 MNHEY and CDR2 SMNVEV (reference sequence). This CDR3 has 13 residues. V was shortened by 4 bases and J by 10 bases, with 17 bases between the two germline ends.

This chain links TRBV7-9 with TRBJ2-1, with 8 positions matching TRBD1. The CDR3 is 18 residues long. From germline, CDR1 is SEHNR and CDR2 FQNEAQ (reference sequence). With V trimmed by 3 bases and J by 4 bases, 14 bases remained unmatched. The CDR3 sequence: CASSFGTRSGQDYNEQFF. The CDR3, as DNA: TGTGCCAGCAGCTTTGGGACCCGGTCGGGACAGGATTACAATGAGCAGTTCTTC.

Here the CDR3 DNA reads TGCGCCAGCAGCCAAGTCGGGGTGAACACTGAAGCTTTCTTT. It is translated as CASSQVGVNTEAFF. J is TRBJ1-1 and V is TRBV4-1; D not resolved. V lost 1 base and J 0 bases, leaving 6 bases between the germline ends. The V gene's germline CDR1 is MGHRA and CDR2 YSYEKL. The CDR3 consists of 14 residues.

The V call is TRBV5-1, the J call TRBJ2-5; no clear D gene. Germline lookup yields CDR1 SGHRS and CDR2 YFSETQ. Trimming left V 4 bases short and J 9 bases short, with 25 bases between. The CDR3 spans 16 residues. CDR3 protein: CASSIPAAGVEVAQYF. The CDR3 DNA reads TGCGCCAGCAGCATCCCTGCCGCTGGGGTCGAGGTGGCCCAGTACTTC.

The rearrangement uses TRBV15 and TRBJ2-6; 11 bases align to TRBD1. Germline CDR1 LNHNV, CDR2 YYDKDF (reference sequence). Trimming took 6 bases from V and 3 from J; bases not matched to a gene: 13. CDR3 size: 19 residues. CDR3 sequence: CATRRIAGTGGGGANVLTF. CDR3 coding DNA: TGTGCCACCAGGAGAATTGCCGGGACAGGGGGTGGTGGGGCCAACGTCCTGACTTTC.

This chain joins TRBV7-9 and TRBJ2-7; D gene ambiguous. V was cut by 4 bases and J by 3 bases, with 7 bases left in between. CDR3 length equals 12 residues. Germline V gene sequence: CDR1 SEHNR, CDR2 FQNEAQ (reference sequence). Here the CDR3 reads CASSSSGYEQYV. CDR3 in DNA: TGTGCCAGCAGCTCCTCGGGCTACGAGCAGTACGTC.

This clonotype was seen only a few times. This chain links TRBV6-6 with TRBJ2-7, with 7 positions matching TRBD2. The CDR3 contains 16 residues. CDR1 and CDR2 from the germline V gene are MNHNY and SVGAGI (reference sequence). The V segment lost 0 bases and the J segment 6 bases; nucleotides outside the gene matches: 11. CDR3 in DNA: TGTGCCAGCAGTTACTCCGGACTAGTAGAATGGGGCGAGCAGTACGTC. Translation gives CASSYSGLVEWGEQYV.

With respect to this clonotype: It may be a read error: a sequence one base away is much more abundant. The CDR3 nucleotides read TGTGCCAGCAGCTTCGGCGGGGGGGACTACGAGCAGTACGTC. It codes for CASSFGGGDYEQYV. The chain links TRBV7-2 to TRBJ2-7; 9 bases align to TRBD2. V lost 3 bases and J lost 3; bases outside the gene matches: 3. Germline CDR1 and CDR2: SGHTA and FQGNSA. The CDR3 has 14 residues.

This clonotype was observed at least ten times. The chain is built from TRBV7-8 and TRBJ2-2, with unresolved D. V dropped 5 bases and J dropped 2 bases, with 12 bases sitting between them. Germline assignment: CDR1 SGHVS and CDR2 FQNEAQ. This CDR3 spans 15 amino acids. CDR3 DNA: TGTGCCAGCAGCCCCGATGTTGTCAACACCGGGGAGCTGTTTTTT. This gives the protein CASSPDVVNTGELFF.

The V and J genes are TRBV18 and TRBJ2-7; TRBD1 aligns across 9 bases. CDR3 size: 17 residues. Germline lookup yields CDR1 KGHSH and CDR2 LQKENI. The trim removed 5 bases at V and 5 bases at J, leaving 16 bases unmatched. The CDR3 sequence: CASSFAAGQGESHEQYV. As DNA, the CDR3 is TGTGCCAGCTCATTCGCTGCGGGACAGGGAGAGTCCCACGAGCAGTACGTC.

This sequence joins TRBV6-2 or TRBV6-3 and TRBJ1-2; D is perhaps TRBD1 (5 bases). This CDR3 has 16 amino acids. Germline-derived CDR1 and CDR2 are MNHEY and SVGEGT. The germline V and J ends were trimmed by 6 bases and 3 bases, with 20 bases remaining between them. The CDR3, as DNA: TGTGCCAGCAGCGTCCACAGGAACCCCTCTGACTATGGCTACACCTTC. It is translated as CASSVHRNPSDYGYTF.